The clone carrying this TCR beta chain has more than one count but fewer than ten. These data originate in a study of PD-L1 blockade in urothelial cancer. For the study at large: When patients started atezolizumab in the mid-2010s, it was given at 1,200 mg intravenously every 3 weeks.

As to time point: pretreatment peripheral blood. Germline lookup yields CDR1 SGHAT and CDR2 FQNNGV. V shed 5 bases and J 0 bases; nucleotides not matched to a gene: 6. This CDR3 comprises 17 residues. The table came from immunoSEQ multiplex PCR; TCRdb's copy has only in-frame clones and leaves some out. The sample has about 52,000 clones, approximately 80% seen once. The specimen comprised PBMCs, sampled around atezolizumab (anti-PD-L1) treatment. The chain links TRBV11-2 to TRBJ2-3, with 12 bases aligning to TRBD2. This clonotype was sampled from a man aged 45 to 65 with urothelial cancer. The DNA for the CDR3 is TGTGCCAGCAGCCTGACTAGCGGGGGATTCAGCACAGATACGCAGTATTTT. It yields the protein CASSLTSGGFSTDTQYF.